This passage covers 14 T cell receptor beta chains from one sample sequenced in a study of cytomegalovirus exposure and HLA in healthy donors. The PCR used 60 Vbeta and 13 Jbeta primers. Repertoires were generated with immunoSEQ multiplex PCR, while TCRdb's copy carries only in-frame clones and drops some. The table includes approximately 51,000 clones, over 75% detected once. Material for sequencing was PBMCs. These receptors all stem from a boy between 5 and 17 years old in good health and CMV-seropositive.

The chain couples TRBV27 to TRBJ2-1, with a possible D match to TRBD1 (5 bases). The CDR3 length is 14 residues. Germline lookup yields CDR1 MNHEY and CDR2 SMNVEV (reference sequence). V gave up 5 bases and J gave up 2 bases, with 10 bases separating them. CDR3 nucleotide sequence: TGTGCCAGCAGTCCGCAGGACACCTACAATGAGCAGTTCTTC. Protein: CASSPQDTYNEQFF.

A single count supports this clone. The rearrangement joins TRBV6-5 to TRBJ1-1; D is possibly TRBD1 (5 bases). This CDR3 region has 14 residues. Germline CDR1 MNHEY, CDR2 SVGAGI. Trimming pared 5 bases from V and 3 bases from J, leaving 13 bases between. CDR3 loop: CASSLGGGDTEAFF. The CDR3 bases are TGTGCCAGCAGTCTCGGGGGTGGGGACACTGAAGCTTTCTTT.

In its sample, this clone was seen a few times. This chain's CDR3 is CASSPEGTTGANVLTF. The CDR3 bases are TGTGCCAGCAGCCCCGAGGGCACGACTGGGGCCAACGTCCTGACTTTC. This chain uses TRBV6-4 with TRBJ2-6; maybe TRBD2 (5 bases). The germline V and J ends were trimmed by 6 bases and 2 bases, with 14 bases remaining between them. Germline CDR1 MRHNA, CDR2 SNTAGT. The CDR3 is made up of 16 amino acids.

This clone has only a few counts. The chain combines TRBV4-1 with TRBJ1-6; D gene ambiguous. V lost 3 bases, J lost 7 bases, and 13 bases lay in between. The germline V gene has CDR1 MGHRA and CDR2 YSYEKL. The CDR3 is 15 residues long. The CDR3 DNA is TGCGCCAGCAGCCAGCAACCCGGAGGGAATTCACCCCTCCACTTT. It codes for CASSQQPGGNSPLHF.

The chain combines TRBV27 with TRBJ2-1; D gene ambiguous. V was clipped by 4 bases and J by 8 bases, with 9 bases between them. The CDR3 runs to 12 residues. Germline CDR1 and CDR2: MNHEY and SMNVEV (reference sequence). The CDR3 sequence is CASSSSTDEQFF. The CDR3 DNA sequence: TGTGCCAGCAGTTCATCAACTGATGAGCAGTTCTTC.

This clone was picked up one time. The gene calls are TRBV9 and TRBJ2-7, with D perhaps TRBD2 (6 bases). Germline V CDR1 and CDR2: SGDLS, YYNGEE. The CDR3 has 14 amino acids. V lost 2 bases and J 0 bases, leaving 9 bases between the germline ends. In DNA form, the CDR3 reads TGTGCCAGCAGCGTTGGAGGGGACTCCTACGAGCAGTACTTC. Translation: CASSVGGDSYEQYF.

A remark on this clone: The junction departs from the called germline gene at one end, perhaps through a read error. This chain links TRBV7-9 with TRBJ1-2; no clear D gene. The CDR3 has 12 residues. Germline V gene lookup returns CDR1 SEHNR and CDR2 FQNEAQ (reference sequence). The CDR3 DNA is TGTTCCAGCAGCTGGGCACCATATGGCTACACCTTC. It is translated as CSSSWAPYGYTF.

The V gene is TRBV7-9, the J gene TRBJ1-4; 8 nucleotides agree with TRBD1. There are 16 residues in the CDR3. Germline V gives CDR1 SEHNR, CDR2 FQNEAQ (reference sequence). The junction had 9 bases not matched to a gene; V was cut back by 2 bases and J by 7 bases. CDR3 amino acids: CASSLNGGQGGEKLFF. CDR3 nucleotide sequence: TGTGCCAGCAGCTTAAACGGCGGACAGGGCGGTGAAAAACTGTTTTTT.

CDR3 region: CSVVDIGTGEDYGYTF. The CDR3 DNA is TGCAGCGTTGTGGATATTGGAACAGGGGAAGACTATGGCTACACCTTC. This chain connects TRBV29-1 to TRBJ1-2; 7 nucleotides match TRBD1. This CDR3 region has 16 residues. CDR1 SQVTM and CDR2 ANQGSEA come from the germline V gene. V lost 4 bases to trimming and J lost 3 bases; unmatched junction nucleotides: 14.

The chain combines TRBV27 with TRBJ1-5; 10 bases are shared with TRBD1. V was clipped by 7 bases and J by 3 bases; unmatched bases: 9. Germline CDR1 reads MNHEY; CDR2 reads SMNVEV (reference sequence). CDR3 length: 16 amino acids. The CDR3 loop is CASKKRTGGYNQPQHF. CDR3 in DNA: TGTGCCAGCAAGAAAAGGACAGGGGGTTACAATCAGCCCCAGCATTTT.

This chain uses TRBV11-3 with TRBJ2-1, with no clear D. Trimming pared 0 bases from V and 7 bases from J, leaving 10 bases between. The V gene's germline CDR1 is SGHNT and CDR2 YENEEA. This CDR3 spans 14 amino acids. The CDR3 DNA follows: TGTGCCAGCAGCTTAGACGGTAATGTGAATGAGCAGTTCTTC. Protein product: CASSLDGNVNEQFF.

A remark on this clone: Mismatch with germline at one junction end may stem from a read error. The gene calls are TRBV7-7 and TRBJ2-5; a possible D gene is TRBD2 (5 bases). CDR3 length: 14 amino acids. Germline V gene lookup returns CDR1 SSHAT and CDR2 FNYEAQ (reference sequence). The CDR3 DNA reads TGTGCTAGCAGCTTAGGGCGGGCCCAAGAGACCCAGTACTTC. Translation: CASSLGRAQETQYF.

The chain recombines TRBV6-1 with TRBJ1-3; no reliable D call. This CDR3 is 15 amino acids long. The V gene lost 8 bases and the J gene lost 4 bases, with 18 bases spanning the gap. Per the germline V gene, CDR1 is MNHNS and CDR2 is SASEGT. The CDR3 protein is CASGVARVSGNTIYF. The CDR3 region has the DNA TGTGCCAGCGGTGTAGCGCGGGTTTCAGGAAACACCATATATTTT.

The chain links TRBV29-1 to TRBJ1-2; tentative D call: TRBD1 (6 bases). The CDR3 covers 17 residues. V was cut by 5 bases and J by 5 bases, with 27 bases left in between. CDR1 SQVTM and CDR2 ANQGSEA come from the germline V gene. This CDR3 is CSVTSGTPNLGLYGYTF. The CDR3, as DNA: TGCAGCGTTACGAGCGGGACACCGAACCTTGGCCTTTATGGCTACACCTTC. Supplemented by reference TRBV29-1 and TRBJ1-2, the full variable domain reads SAVISQKPSRDICQRGTSLTIQCQVDSQVTMMFWYRQQPGQSLTLIATANQGSEATYESGFVIDKFPISRPNLTFSTLTVSNMSPEDSSIYLCSVTSGTPNLGLYGYTFGSGTRLTVV.